This TCR beta chain is drawn from a study of chemoradiotherapy in HPV16-positive cancers. This clone rates as medium-sized. V lost 0 bases and J 0 bases, leaving 3 bases between the germline ends. The CDR3 covers 14 residues. The germline V gene encodes CDR1 SGDLS and CDR2 YYNGEE. Using immunoSEQ multiplex PCR, the repertoire was profiled, and TCRdb retains in-frame clones only, with some absent. The sample holds about 4,400 clones, roughly two thirds seen once. The chain recombines TRBV9 with TRBJ2-2; D remains unclear. The source was tumor tissue, collected from a patient who underwent chemoradiotherapy. This receptor was taken from a human donor with HPV-associated anogenital cancer. The CDR3: CASSVAPNTGELFF. As DNA, the CDR3 is TGTGCCAGCAGCGTAGCTCCGAACACCGGGGAGCTGTTTTTT.